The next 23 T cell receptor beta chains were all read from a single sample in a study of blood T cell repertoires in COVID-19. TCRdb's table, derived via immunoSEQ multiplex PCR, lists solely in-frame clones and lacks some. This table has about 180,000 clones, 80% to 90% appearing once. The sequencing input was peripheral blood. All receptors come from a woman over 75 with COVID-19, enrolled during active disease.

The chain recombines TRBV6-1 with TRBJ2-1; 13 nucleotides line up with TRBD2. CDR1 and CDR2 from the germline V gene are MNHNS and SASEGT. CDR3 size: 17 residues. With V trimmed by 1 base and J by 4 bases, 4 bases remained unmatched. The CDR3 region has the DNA TGTGCCAGCAGTGAAGGTTGGACTAGCGGGAGATACAATGAGCAGTTCTTC. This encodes CASSEGWTSGRYNEQFF.

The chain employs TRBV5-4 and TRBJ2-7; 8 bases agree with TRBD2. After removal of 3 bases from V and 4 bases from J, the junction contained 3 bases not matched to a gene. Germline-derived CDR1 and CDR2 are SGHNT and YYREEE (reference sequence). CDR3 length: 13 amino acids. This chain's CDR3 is CASSSGGVYEQYF. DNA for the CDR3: TGTGCCAGCAGCTCGGGGGGGGTATACGAGCAGTACTTC.

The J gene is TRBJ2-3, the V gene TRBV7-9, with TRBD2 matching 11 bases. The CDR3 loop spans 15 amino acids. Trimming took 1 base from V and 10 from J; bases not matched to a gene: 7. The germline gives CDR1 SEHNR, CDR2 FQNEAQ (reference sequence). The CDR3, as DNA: TGTGCCAGCAGCTTAGGGCCTAGCGGGGGGCAAGCGCAGTATTTT. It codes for CASSLGPSGGQAQYF. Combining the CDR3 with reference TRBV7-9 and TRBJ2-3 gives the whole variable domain DTGVSQNPRHKITKRGQNVTFRCDPISEHNRLYWYRQTLGQGPEFLTYFQNEAQLEKSRLLSDRFSAERPKGSFSTLEIQRTEQGDSAMYLCASSLGPSGGQAQYFGPGTRLTVL.

The CDR3 is CASSLASGGRDGYTF. In DNA, the CDR3 is TGTGCCAGCAGCTTAGCGTCCGGGGGAAGGGATGGCTACACCTTC. The gene calls are TRBV7-9 and TRBJ1-2; possible D gene TRBD1, 5 bases. This CDR3 contains 15 residues. The V end was cut by 0 bases, the J end by 6 bases, with 14 bases between. CDR1 and CDR2 (germline): SEHNR, FQNEAQ (reference sequence).

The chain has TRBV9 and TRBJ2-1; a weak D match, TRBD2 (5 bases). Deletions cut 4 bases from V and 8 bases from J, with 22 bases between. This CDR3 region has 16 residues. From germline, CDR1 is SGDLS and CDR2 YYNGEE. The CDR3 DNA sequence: TGTGCCAGCAGCCGCACCGGGGAATGGGCTGCCCATGAGCAGTTCTTC. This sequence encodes CASSRTGEWAAHEQFF. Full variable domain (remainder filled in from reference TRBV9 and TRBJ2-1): DSGVTQTPKHLITATGQRVTLRCSPRSGDLSVYWYQQSLDQGLQFLIQYYNGEERAKGNILERFSAQQFPDLHSELNLSSLELGDSALYFCASSRTGEWAAHEQFFGPGTRLTVL.

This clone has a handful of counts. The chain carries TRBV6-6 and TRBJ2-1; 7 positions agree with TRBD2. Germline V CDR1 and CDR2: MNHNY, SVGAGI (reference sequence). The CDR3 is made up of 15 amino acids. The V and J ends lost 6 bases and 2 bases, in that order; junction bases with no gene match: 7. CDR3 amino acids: CASRDPSGPYNEQFF. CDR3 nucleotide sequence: TGTGCCAGCAGAGACCCTAGCGGACCCTACAATGAGCAGTTCTTC.

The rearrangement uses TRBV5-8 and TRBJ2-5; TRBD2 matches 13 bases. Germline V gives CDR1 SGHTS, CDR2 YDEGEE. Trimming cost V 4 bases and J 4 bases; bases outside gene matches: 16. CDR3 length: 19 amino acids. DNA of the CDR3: TGTGCCAGCAGCCCTCTCCCCCTGACTAGCGGGGGGATCGGAGAGACCCAGTACTTC. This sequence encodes CASSPLPLTSGGIGETQYF.

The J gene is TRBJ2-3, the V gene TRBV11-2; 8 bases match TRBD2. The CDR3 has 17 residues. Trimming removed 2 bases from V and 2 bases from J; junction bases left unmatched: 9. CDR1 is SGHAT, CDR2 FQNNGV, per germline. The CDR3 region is CASSLKPAGAPTDTQYF. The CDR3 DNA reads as TGTGCCAGCAGCTTAAAGCCAGCGGGAGCCCCCACAGATACGCAGTATTTT.

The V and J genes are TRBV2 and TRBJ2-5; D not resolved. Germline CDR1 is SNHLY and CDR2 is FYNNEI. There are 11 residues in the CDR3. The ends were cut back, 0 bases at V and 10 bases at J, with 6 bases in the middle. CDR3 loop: CASSEARIQYF. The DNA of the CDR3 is TGTGCCAGCAGTGAAGCTCGTATCCAGTACTTC.

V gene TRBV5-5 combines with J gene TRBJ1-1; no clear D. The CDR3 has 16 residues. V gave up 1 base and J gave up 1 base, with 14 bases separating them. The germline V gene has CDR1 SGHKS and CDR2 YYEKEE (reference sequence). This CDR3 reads CASSLLIFTGNTEAFF. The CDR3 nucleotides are TGTGCCAGCAGCTTGCTGATCTTTACTGGGAACACTGAAGCTTTCTTT.

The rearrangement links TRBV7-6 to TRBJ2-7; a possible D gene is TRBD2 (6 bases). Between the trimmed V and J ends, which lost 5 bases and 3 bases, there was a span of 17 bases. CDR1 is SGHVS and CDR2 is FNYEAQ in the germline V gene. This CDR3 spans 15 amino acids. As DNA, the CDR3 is TGTGCCAGCAGCGCAGGGACTCCGCGGCACTACGAGCAGTACTTC. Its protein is CASSAGTPRHYEQYF.

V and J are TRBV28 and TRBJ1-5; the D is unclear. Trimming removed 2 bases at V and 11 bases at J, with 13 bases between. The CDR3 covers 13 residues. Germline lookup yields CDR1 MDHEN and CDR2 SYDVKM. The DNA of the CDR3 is TGTGCCAGCAGTTTAGGGGAACGGGGATCCCAGCATTTT. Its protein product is CASSLGERGSQHF.

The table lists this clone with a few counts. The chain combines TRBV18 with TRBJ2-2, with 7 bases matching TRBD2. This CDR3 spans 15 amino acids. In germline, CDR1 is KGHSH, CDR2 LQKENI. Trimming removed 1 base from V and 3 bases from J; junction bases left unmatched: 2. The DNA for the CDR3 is TGTGCCAGCTCACCACGGCTAGCGGACACCGGGGAGCTGTTTTTT. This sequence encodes CASSPRLADTGELFF.

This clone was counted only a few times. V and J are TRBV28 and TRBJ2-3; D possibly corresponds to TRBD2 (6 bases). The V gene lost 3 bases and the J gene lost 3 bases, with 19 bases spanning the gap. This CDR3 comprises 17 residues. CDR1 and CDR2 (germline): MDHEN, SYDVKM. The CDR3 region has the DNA TGTGCCAGCAGTTTTCTCCTGGGCGGGATGGGTACAGATACGCAGTATTTT. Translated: CASSFLLGGMGTDTQYF. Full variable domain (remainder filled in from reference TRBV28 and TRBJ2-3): DVKVTQSSRYLVKRTGEKVFLECVQDMDHENMFWYRQDPGLGLRLIYFSYDVKMKEKGDIPEGYSVSREKKERFSLILESASTNQTSMYLCASSFLLGGMGTDTQYFGPGTRLTVL.

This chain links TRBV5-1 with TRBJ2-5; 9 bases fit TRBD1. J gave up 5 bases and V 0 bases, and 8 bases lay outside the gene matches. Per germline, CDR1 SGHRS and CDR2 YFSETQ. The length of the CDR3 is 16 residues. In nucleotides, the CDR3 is TGCGCCAGCAGCTTGGCCCAACAGGGGGCGGGGGAGACCCAGTACTTC. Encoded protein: CASSLAQQGAGETQYF. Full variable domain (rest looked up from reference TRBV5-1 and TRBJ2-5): KAGVTQTPRYLIKTRGQQVTLSCSPISGHRSVSWYQQTPGQGLQFLFEYFSETQRNKGNFPGRFSGRQFSNSRSEMNVSTLELGDSALYLCASSLAQQGAGETQYFGPGTRLLVL.

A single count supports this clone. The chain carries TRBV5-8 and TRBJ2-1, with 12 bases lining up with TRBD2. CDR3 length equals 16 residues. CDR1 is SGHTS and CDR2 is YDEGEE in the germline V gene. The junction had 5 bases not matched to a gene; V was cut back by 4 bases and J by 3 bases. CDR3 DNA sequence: TGTGCCAGCAGCCCAAGGACTAGCGGGGTCTACAATGAGCAGTTCTTC. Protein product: CASSPRTSGVYNEQFF.

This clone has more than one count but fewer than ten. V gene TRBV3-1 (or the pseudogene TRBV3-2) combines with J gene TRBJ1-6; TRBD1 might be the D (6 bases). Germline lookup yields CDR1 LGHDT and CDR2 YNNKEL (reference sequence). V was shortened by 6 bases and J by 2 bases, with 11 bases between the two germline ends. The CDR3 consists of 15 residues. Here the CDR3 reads CASRQGAAYNSPLHF. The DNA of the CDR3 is TGTGCCAGCAGACAGGGTGCTGCCTATAATTCACCCCTCCACTTT.

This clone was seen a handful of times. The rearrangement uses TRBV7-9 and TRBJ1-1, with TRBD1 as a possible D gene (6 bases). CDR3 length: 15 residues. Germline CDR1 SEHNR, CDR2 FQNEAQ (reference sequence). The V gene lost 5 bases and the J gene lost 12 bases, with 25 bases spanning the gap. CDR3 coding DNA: TGTGCCAGCAGCCTCCCGGGACATATTTTGATTGGGACTTTCTTT. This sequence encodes CASSLPGHILIGTFF.

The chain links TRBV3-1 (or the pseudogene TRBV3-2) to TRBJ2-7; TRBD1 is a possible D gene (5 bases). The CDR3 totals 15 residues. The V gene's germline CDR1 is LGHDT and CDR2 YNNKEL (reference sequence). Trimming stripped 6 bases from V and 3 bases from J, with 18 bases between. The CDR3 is CASSDAGKLRYEQYF. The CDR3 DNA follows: TGTGCCAGCAGTGATGCAGGGAAACTTCGCTACGAGCAGTACTTC.

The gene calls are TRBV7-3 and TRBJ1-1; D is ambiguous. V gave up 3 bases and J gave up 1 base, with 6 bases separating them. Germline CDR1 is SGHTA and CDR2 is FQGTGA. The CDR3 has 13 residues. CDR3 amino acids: CASSLRQNTEAFF. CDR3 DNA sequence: TGTGCCAGCAGCTTGAGGCAGAACACTGAAGCTTTCTTT.

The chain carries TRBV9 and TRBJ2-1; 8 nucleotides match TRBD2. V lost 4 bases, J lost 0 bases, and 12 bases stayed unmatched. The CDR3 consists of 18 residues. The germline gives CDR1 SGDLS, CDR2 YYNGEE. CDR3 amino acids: CASSLLSGRVSSYNEQFF. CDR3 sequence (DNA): TGTGCCAGCAGCCTACTAAGCGGGAGAGTCAGCTCCTACAATGAGCAGTTCTTC.

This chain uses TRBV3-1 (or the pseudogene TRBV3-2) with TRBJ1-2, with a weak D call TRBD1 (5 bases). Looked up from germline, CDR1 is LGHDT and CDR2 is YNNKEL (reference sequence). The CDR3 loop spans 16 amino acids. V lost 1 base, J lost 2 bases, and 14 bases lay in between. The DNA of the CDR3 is TGTGCCAGCAGCCAAGGCTGGAGGGGAACAAACTATGGCTACACCTTC. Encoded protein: CASSQGWRGTNYGYTF.

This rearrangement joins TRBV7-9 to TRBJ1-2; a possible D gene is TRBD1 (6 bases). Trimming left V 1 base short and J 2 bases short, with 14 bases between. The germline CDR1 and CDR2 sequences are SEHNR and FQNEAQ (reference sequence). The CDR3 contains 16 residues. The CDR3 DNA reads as TGTGCCAGCAGCTTAGAGGGCAGGGGCGAGAACTATGGCTACACCTTC. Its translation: CASSLEGRGENYGYTF.